The clone carrying this T cell receptor (beta chain) was observed at least ten times. Its antigen is as yet unknown. The data belong to a study of CD8+CD57+ T cells in acquired aplastic anemia. Study details: Quantities of DNA derived from sorted CD4+ and CD8+ cells averaged 3.2 ug.

General observations from the study: Significance was not reached for CD8+ Simpson's diversity between patients and controls. Patients and controls shared some 30 CD8+ CDR3 sequences.

V gave up 5 bases and J gave up 1 base, with 12 bases separating them. Germline-derived CDR1 and CDR2 are SGHTA and FQGNSA. This CDR3 is built from 15 residues. Genomic DNA, the template, was used for profiling of the TCR beta VDJ and CDR3. TCRdb reprocessed the reads via MiXCR and lists one record per CDR3 protein. The top ten clones hold under 1.2% of a sample with roughly 150,000 distinct CDR3 sequences, approximately 43% of them seen once. This receptor was taken from a human donor in good health. Sequenced sample: sorted CD4+, CD8+, or CD8+CD57+ T cells (not recorded which) from PBMCs. The V call is TRBV7-2, the J call TRBJ1-5; D is uncertain. CDR3: CASSPDTRSNQPQHF. The DNA for the CDR3 is TGTGCCAGCAGCCCAGACACGAGGAGCAATCAGCCCCAGCATTTT.